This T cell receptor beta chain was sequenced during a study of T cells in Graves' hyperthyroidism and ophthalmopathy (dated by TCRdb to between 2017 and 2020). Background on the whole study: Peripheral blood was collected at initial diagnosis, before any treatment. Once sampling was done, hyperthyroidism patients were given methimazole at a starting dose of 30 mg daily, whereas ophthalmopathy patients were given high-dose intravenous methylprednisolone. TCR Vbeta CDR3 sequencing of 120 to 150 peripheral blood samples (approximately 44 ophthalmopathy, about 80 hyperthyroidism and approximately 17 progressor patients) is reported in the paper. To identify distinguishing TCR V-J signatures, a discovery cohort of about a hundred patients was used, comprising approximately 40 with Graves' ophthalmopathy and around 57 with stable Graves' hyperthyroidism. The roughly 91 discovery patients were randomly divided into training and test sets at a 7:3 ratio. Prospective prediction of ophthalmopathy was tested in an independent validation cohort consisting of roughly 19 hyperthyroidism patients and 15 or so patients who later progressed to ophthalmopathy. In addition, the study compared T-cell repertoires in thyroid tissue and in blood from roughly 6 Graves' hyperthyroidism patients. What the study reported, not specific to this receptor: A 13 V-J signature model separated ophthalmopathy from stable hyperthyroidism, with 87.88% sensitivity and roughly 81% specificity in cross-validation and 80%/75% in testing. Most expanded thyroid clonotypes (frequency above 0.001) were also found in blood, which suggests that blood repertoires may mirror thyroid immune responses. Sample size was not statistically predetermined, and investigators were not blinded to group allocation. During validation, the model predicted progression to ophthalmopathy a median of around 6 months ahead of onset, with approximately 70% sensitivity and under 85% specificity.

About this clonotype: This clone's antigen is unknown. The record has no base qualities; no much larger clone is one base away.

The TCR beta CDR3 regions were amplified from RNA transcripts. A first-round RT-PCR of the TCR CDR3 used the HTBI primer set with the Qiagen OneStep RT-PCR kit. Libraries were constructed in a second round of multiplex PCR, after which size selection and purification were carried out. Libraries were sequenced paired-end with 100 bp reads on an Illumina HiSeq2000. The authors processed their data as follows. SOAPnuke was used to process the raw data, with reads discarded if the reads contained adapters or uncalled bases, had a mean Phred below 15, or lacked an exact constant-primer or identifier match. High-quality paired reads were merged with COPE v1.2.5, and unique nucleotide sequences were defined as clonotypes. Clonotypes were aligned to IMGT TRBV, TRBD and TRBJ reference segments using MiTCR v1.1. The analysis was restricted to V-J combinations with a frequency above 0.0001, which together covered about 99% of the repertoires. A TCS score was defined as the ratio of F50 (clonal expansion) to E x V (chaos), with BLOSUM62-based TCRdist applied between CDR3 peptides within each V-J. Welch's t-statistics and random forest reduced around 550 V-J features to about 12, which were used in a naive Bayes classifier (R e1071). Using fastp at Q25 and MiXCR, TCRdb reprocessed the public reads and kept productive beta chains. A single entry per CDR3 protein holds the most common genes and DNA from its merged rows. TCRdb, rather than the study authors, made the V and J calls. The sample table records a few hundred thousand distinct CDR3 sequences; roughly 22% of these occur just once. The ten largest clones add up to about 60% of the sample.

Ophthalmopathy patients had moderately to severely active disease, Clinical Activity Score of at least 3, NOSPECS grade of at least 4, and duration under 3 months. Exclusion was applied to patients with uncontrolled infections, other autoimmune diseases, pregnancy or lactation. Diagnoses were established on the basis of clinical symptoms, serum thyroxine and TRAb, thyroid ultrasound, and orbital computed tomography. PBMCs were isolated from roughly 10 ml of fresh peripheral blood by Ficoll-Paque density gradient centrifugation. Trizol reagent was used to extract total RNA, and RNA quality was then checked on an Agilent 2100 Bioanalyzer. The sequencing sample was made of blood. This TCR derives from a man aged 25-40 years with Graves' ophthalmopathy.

The CDR3 reads as follows: CASSLSGGPGTQYF. The nucleotides are TGTGCCAGCAGCTTAAGTGGGGGGCCCGGTACGCAGTATTTT. The chain employs TRBV7-3 and TRBJ2-3; the D gene cannot be resolved beyond TRBD1 or TRBD2, each matching 6 bases. V is reduced by 1 base and J by 8 bases, leaving a spacing of 13 bases between them. CDR1 SGHTA and CDR2 FQGTGA are derived from the germline V gene. The CDR3, cysteine through phenylalanine, is 14 amino acids long. Only CDR3 DNA remains: 42 bases, in frame from the first base.